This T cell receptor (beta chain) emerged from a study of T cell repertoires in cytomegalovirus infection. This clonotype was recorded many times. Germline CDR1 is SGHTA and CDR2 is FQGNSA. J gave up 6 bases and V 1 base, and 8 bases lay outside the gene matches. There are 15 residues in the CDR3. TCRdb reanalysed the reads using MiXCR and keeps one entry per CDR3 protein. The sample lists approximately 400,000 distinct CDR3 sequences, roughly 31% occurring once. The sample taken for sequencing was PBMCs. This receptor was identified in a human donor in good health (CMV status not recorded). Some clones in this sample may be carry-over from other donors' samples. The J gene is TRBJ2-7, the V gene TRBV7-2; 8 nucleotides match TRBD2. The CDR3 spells CASSLGTSLGGEQYF. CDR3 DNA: TGTGCCAGCAGCTTAGGGACTAGCTTGGGTGGCGAGCAGTACTTC.